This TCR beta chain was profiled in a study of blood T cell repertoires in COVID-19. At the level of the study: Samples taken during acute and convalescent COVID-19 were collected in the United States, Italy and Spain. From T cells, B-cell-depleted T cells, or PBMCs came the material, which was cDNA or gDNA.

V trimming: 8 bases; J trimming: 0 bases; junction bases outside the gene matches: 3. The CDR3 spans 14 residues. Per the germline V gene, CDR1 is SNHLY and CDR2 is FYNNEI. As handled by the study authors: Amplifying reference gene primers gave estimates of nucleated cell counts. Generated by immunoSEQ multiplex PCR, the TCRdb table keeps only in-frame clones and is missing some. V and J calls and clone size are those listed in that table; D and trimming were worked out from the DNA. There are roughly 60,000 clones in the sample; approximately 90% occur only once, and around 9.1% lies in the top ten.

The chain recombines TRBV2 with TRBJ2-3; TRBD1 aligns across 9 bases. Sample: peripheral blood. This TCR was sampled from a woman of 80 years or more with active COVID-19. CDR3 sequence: CASQGTGSTDTQYF. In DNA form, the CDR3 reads TGTGCCAGCCAGGGGACAGGGAGCACAGATACGCAGTATTTT.